This TCR beta chain was captured in a study of shared clonotypes between healthy human individuals. Study overall: Donors had three CD4 naive, three CD4 memory, two CD8 naive and one CD8 memory plate apiece.

A single count supports this clone. The CD8 memory sample joined CD45RO+ cells and CCR7-negative CD45RA+ cells. Germline CDR1 is MRHNA and CDR2 is SNTAGT. V shed 4 bases, J shed 4 bases, and the junction held 4 bases outside the gene matches. This CDR3 has 15 residues. Generated by immunoSEQ multiplex PCR, the TCRdb table keeps only in-frame clones and is missing some. This repertoire shows about 690,000 clones, 90% found once; its top ten account for 34%. The rearrangement uses TRBV6-4 and TRBJ2-3; 11 bases agree with TRBD2. The specimen sequenced was memory CD8+ T cells from PBMCs. Regarding subset: CD45RO+ cells pooled with CCR7-negative TemRA cells. The receptor's source is a man younger than 30 in good health. Some clones in this sample may be carry-over from other donors' samples. The CDR3 nucleotides are TGTGCCAGCAGTGTAGCGGGAGGGCCTGCAGATACGCAGTATTTT. Translation gives CASSVAGGPADTQYF.